In its sample, the clone carrying this TCR beta chain was seen many times. The record originates from a study of low-dose radiotherapy and immunotherapy resistance in tumors. Documented time point: after trial treatment. Noted treatment: LDRT plus nivolumab, ipilimumab, low-dose cyclophosphamide and aspirin (RACIN trial). TRAV and TRBV primers primed cDNA for both TCRalpha and TCRbeta. It was with a constant-region primer and a V-primer adapter that TCRs were amplified over approximately 18 PCR cycles. Via MiXCR, TCRdb re-called the reads, giving one row per CDR3 protein. The sample contains approximately 45,000 distinct CDR3 sequences, 25% to 30% of which appear only once. This CDR3 region has 15 residues. V gave up 4 bases and J gave up 4 bases, with 17 bases separating them. The V gene's germline CDR1 is SGDLS and CDR2 YYNGEE.

Specimen: PBMCs, collected after low-dose radiotherapy plus immunotherapy. This chain joins TRBV9 and TRBJ2-5; D is perhaps TRBD1 (8 bases). The receptor was derived from a male donor with prostate cancer. The CDR3 region is CASSTGGGLGETQYF. In DNA form, the CDR3 reads TGTGCCAGCAGCACAGGGGGGGGCCTAGGAGAGACCCAGTACTTC.